A selection of T cell receptor beta chains follows, all from one sample in a study of cytomegalovirus exposure and HLA in healthy donors. Libraries were prepared by immunoSEQ multiplex PCR; TCRdb keeps only in-frame clonotypes and omits some of them. The sample carries 130,000 to 150,000 clones, under 85% recorded once. Sequenced material: PBMCs. These receptors originate from a man between 18 and 29 years old in good health and CMV-seronegative. Each CDR3 is given without its conserved first and last residue.

V gene: TRBV29-1
J gene: TRBJ2-1
CDR3 protein: SDSDLARGYNEQF

V gene: TRBV5-1
J gene: TRBJ2-6
CDR3 protein: ASSLGQGAAGANVLT

V gene: TRBV10-2
J gene: TRBJ1-2
CDR3 protein: ASSMTGMSSYT

V gene: TRBV10-1
J gene: TRBJ2-2
CDR3 protein: ASSETRGGGNTGELF

V gene: TRBV5-1
J gene: TRBJ2-7
CDR3 protein: ASSLNNYEQY

V gene: TRBV30
J gene: TRBJ1-5
CDR3 protein: AWSVGQGVQTQH

V gene: TRBV4-3
J gene: TRBJ1-2
CDR3 protein: ASSPRTGGNYGYT

V gene: TRBV7-9
J gene: TRBJ2-7
CDR3 protein: ASSLVRDRGDEQY

V gene: TRBV5-8
J gene: TRBJ2-1
CDR3 protein: ASSLGDRAVSYNEQF

V gene: TRBV5-1
J gene: TRBJ2-5
CDR3 protein: ASSLSPQETQY

V gene: TRBV6-5
J gene: TRBJ2-2
CDR3 protein: ASMVSGAGAGELF

V gene: TRBV5-6
J gene: TRBJ2-1
CDR3 protein: ASSYPSGNEQF

V gene: TRBV6-5
J gene: TRBJ1-2
CDR3 protein: ASSRTGAHYGYT

V gene: TRBV9
J gene: TRBJ2-7
CDR3 protein: ASSVGGTGLSYEQY

V gene: TRBV2
J gene: TRBJ1-1
CDR3 protein: ASSAGQGATEAF

V gene: TRBV7-9
J gene: TRBJ1-2
CDR3 protein: ASSLAGTASYGYT

V gene: TRBV27
J gene: TRBJ1-1
CDR3 protein: ASSKHGTANTEAF

V gene: TRBV19
J gene: TRBJ1-2
CDR3 protein: ASSGQGFNYGYT

V gene: TRBV6-5
J gene: TRBJ1-1
CDR3 protein: ASSKYRGQGTEAF

V gene: TRBV7-9
J gene: TRBJ2-1
CDR3 protein: ASSLPGGYNEQF

V gene: TRBV11-2
J gene: TRBJ1-1
CDR3 protein: ASSLRFGDRNTEAF

V gene: TRBV9
J gene: TRBJ1-2
CDR3 protein: ASSVGRGTGYT

V gene: TRBV4-3
J gene: TRBJ2-1
CDR3 protein: ASSQSTGLHNEQF

V gene: TRBV7-3
J gene: TRBJ2-3
CDR3 protein: ASSLSGGAGDTQY

V gene: TRBV4-2
J gene: TRBJ1-1
CDR3 protein: ASSPKAQNTEAF

V gene: TRBV30
J gene: TRBJ1-1
CDR3 protein: AWGTEEAF

V gene: TRBV6-5
J gene: TRBJ2-7
CDR3 protein: ASSKQGWEQY

V gene: TRBV6-5
J gene: TRBJ2-5
CDR3 protein: ASSAGQGGQETQY

V gene: TRBV7-3
J gene: TRBJ1-1
CDR3 protein: ASSSGQTKF

V gene: TRBV20-1
J gene: TRBJ2-3
CDR3 protein: SASGTDTQY

V gene: TRBV30
J gene: TRBJ2-2
CDR3 protein: AWRDPGLKETGELF

V gene: TRBV6-5
J gene: TRBJ2-7
CDR3 protein: ASSMGLENPYEQY

V gene: TRBV7-2
J gene: TRBJ1-2
CDR3 protein: ASSPDRGPYGYT

V gene: TRBV13
J gene: TRBJ1-1
CDR3 protein: ASSADRVQAF

V gene: TRBV2
J gene: TRBJ1-2
CDR3 protein: ASSGTEERGYT

V gene: TRBV18
J gene: TRBJ1-2
CDR3 protein: ASSRNHRENYGYT

V gene: TRBV2
J gene: TRBJ2-7
CDR3 protein: ASSWRGTGAKYEQY

V gene: TRBV7-9
J gene: TRBJ1-4
CDR3 protein: ASSPPRDEKLF

V gene: TRBV13
J gene: TRBJ1-2
CDR3 protein: ASSHRPSGVGGYT

V gene: TRBV5-1
J gene: TRBJ2-7
CDR3 protein: ASSSDRYEQY

V gene: TRBV5-1
J gene: TRBJ1-4
CDR3 protein: ASSSTAGNEKLF

V gene: TRBV7-9
J gene: TRBJ2-5
CDR3 protein: ASSLIGTGAETQY

V gene: TRBV19
J gene: TRBJ1-1
CDR3 protein: ASSTQGGTEAF

V gene: TRBV5-1
J gene: TRBJ1-4
CDR3 protein: ASSPWTGDEKLF

V gene: TRBV7-9
J gene: TRBJ2-1
CDR3 protein: ASSLRGAYNEQF

V gene: TRBV9
J gene: TRBJ2-3
CDR3 protein: ASSARRDFSDTQY

V gene: TRBV29-1
J gene: TRBJ2-7
CDR3 protein: SVGSGSEQY

V gene: TRBV19
J gene: TRBJ2-5
CDR3 protein: ASSIVGLRPGTQY

V gene: TRBV28
J gene: TRBJ1-2
CDR3 protein: ASSSFDRFYGYT

V gene: TRBV7-9
J gene: TRBJ1-4
CDR3 protein: ASSFQGTNEKLF